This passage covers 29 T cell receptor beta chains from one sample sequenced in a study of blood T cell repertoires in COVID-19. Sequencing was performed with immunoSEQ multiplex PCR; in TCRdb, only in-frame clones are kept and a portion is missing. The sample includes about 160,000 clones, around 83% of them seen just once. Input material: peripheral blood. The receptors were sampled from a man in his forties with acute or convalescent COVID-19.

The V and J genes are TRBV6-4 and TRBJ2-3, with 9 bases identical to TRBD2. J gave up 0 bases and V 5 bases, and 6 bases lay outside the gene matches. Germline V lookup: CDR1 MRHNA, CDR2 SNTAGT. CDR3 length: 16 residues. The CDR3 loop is CASSSLAGGSTDTQYF. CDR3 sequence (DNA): TGTGCCAGCAGTTCCTTGGCGGGGGGGAGCACAGATACGCAGTATTTT.

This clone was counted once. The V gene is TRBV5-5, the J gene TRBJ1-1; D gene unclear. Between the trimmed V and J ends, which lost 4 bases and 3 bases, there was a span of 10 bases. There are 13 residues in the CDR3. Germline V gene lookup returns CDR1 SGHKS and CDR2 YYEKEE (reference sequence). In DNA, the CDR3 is TGTGCCAGCAGCATATCCCCGGACACTGAAGCTTTCTTT. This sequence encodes CASSISPDTEAFF.

This CDR3 is CASSPKGDPDGYTF. As DNA, the CDR3 is TGTGCCAGCTCACCAAAAGGAGATCCGGATGGCTACACCTTC. The chain joins TRBV18 to TRBJ1-2, with D unresolved. Trimming shortened V by 2 bases and J by 6 bases, and 13 bases separated the two germline ends. The CDR3 runs 14 residues. CDR1 is KGHSH, CDR2 LQKENI, per germline.

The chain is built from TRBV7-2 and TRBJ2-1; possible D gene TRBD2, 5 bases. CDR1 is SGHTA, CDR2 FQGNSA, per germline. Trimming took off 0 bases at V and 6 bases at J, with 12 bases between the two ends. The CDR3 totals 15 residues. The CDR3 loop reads CASSLAQTSFNEQFF. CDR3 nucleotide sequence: TGTGCCAGCAGCTTAGCGCAAACTAGTTTCAATGAGCAGTTCTTC.

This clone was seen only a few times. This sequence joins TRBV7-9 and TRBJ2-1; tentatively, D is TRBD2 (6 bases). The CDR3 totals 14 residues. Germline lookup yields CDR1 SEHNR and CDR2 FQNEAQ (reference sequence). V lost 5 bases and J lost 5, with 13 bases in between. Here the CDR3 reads CASSGPGVNNEQFF. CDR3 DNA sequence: TGTGCCAGCAGCGGACCGGGAGTTAACAATGAGCAGTTCTTC.

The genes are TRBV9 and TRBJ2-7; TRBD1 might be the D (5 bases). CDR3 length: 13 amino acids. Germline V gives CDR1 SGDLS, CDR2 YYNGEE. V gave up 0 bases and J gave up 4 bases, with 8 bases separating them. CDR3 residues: CASSVAQGYEQYF. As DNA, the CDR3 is TGTGCCAGCAGCGTAGCCCAGGGTTACGAGCAGTACTTC.

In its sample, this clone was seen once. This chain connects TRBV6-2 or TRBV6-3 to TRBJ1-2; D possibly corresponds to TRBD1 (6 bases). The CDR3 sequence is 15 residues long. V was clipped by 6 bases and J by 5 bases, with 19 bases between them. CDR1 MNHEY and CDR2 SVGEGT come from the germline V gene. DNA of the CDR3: TGTGCCAGCAGCCGACCGGACAGAAACCCTTATGGCTACACCTTC. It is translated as CASSRPDRNPYGYTF.

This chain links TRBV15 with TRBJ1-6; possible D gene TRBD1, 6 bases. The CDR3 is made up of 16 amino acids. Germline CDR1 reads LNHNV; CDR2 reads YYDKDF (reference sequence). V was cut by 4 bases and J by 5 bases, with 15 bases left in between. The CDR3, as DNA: TGTGCCACCAGCACAAACAGGGACCTTCATAATTCACCCCTCCACTTT. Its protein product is CATSTNRDLHNSPLHF. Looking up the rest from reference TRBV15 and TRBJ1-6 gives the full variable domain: DAMVIQNPRYQVTQFGKPVTLSCSQTLNHNVMYWYQQKSSQAPKLLFHYYDKDFNNEADTPDNFQSRRPNTSFCFLDIRSPGLGDTAMYLCATSTNRDLHNSPLHFGNGTRLTVT.

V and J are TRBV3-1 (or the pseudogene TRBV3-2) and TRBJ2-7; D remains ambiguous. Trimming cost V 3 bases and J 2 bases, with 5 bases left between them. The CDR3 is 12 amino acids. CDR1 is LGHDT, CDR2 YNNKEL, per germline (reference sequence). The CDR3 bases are TGTGCCAGCAGCCAGGCGGCCTACGAGCAGTACTTC. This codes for CASSQAAYEQYF.

The CDR3 coding sequence is TGTGCCAGCTCACCCACCCGGACAGGGGGTCTCAATGAGCAGTTCTTC. Its translation is CASSPTRTGGLNEQFF. The chain links TRBV18 to TRBJ2-1; the match to TRBD1 covers 10 bases. CDR3 size: 16 residues. V lost 3 bases, J lost 6 bases, and 8 bases stayed unmatched. Germline V lookup: CDR1 KGHSH, CDR2 LQKENI.

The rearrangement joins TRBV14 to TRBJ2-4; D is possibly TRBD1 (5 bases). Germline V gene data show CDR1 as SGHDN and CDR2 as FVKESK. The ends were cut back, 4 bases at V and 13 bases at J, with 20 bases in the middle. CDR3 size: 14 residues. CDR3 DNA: TGTGCCAGCAGCCCAAGGGGTTCCTGGGAACACCAGTACTTC. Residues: CASSPRGSWEHQYF. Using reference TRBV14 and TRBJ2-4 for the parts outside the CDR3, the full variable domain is EAGVTQFPSHSVIEKGQTVTLRCDPISGHDNLYWYRRVMGKEIKFLLHFVKESKQDESGMPNNRFLAERTGGTYSTLKVQPAELEDSGVYFCASSPRGSWEHQYFGAGTRLSVL.

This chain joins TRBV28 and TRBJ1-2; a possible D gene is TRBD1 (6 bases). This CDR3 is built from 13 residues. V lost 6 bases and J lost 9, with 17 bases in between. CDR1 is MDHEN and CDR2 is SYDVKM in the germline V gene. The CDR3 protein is CASSSVQGPRYTF. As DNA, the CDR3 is TGTGCCAGCAGCTCCGTTCAGGGGCCCCGCTACACCTTC.

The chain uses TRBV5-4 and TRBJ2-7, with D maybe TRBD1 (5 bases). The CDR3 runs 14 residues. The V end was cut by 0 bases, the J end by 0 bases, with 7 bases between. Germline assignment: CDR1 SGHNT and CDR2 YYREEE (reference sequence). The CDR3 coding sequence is TGTGCCAGCAGCTTGGCAGGGTCCTCCTACGAGCAGTACTTC. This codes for CASSLAGSSYEQYF. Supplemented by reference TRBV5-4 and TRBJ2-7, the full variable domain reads ETGVTQSPTHLIKTRGQQVTLRCSSQSGHNTVSWYQQALGQGPQFIFQYYREEENGRGNFPPRFSGLQFPNYSSELNVNALELDDSALYLCASSLAGSSYEQYFGPGTRLTVT.

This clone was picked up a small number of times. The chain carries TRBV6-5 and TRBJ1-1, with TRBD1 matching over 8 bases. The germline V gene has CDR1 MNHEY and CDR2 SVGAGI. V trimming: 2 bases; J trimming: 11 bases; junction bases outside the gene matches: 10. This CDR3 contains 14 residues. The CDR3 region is CASSYGQGSLWAFF. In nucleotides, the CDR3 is TGTGCCAGCAGTTACGGACAGGGTTCCTTGTGGGCTTTCTTT.

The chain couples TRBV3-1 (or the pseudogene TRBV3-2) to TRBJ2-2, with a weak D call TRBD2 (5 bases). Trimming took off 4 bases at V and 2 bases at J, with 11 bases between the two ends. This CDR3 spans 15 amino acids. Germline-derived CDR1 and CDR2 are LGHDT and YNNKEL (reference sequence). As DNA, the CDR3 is TGTGCCAGCAGCCGGGGTACGGGAAACACCGGGGAGCTGTTTTTT. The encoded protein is CASSRGTGNTGELFF.

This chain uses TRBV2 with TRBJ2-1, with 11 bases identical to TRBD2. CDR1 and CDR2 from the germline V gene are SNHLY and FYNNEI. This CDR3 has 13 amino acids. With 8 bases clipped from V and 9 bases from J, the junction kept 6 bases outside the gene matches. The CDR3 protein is CASVDLAGGEQFF. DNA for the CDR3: TGTGCCAGCGTCGATCTAGCGGGGGGTGAGCAGTTCTTC.

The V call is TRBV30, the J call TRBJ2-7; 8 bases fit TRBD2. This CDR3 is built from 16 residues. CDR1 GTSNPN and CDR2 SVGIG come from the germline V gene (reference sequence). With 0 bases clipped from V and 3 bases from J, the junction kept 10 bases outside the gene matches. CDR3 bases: TGTGCCTGGAGTGTTGATAGCGGGGTTGTTGTCTACGAGCAGTACTTC. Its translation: CAWSVDSGVVVYEQYF.

CDR3 sequence (DNA): TGTGCCAGCTCACCGGGGACTAGCGGCTACGAGCAGTACTTC. Protein sequence: CASSPGTSGYEQYF. The chain uses TRBV18 and TRBJ2-7; 11 positions match TRBD2. Per germline, CDR1 KGHSH and CDR2 LQKENI. V shed 3 bases and J 3 bases; nucleotides not matched to a gene: 1. The CDR3 sequence is 14 residues long.

CDR3 amino acids: CATSRDNRYGYTF. The CDR3 DNA sequence: TGTGCCACCAGCAGGGACAATCGGTATGGCTACACCTTC. The gene calls are TRBV15 and TRBJ1-2, with D tentatively TRBD1 (5 bases). This CDR3 has 13 residues. V lost 3 bases and J 5 bases, leaving 10 bases between the germline ends. CDR1 and CDR2 (germline): LNHNV, YYDKDF (reference sequence). Combining the CDR3 with reference TRBV15 and TRBJ1-2 gives the whole variable domain DAMVIQNPRYQVTQFGKPVTLSCSQTLNHNVMYWYQQKSSQAPKLLFHYYDKDFNNEADTPDNFQSRRPNTSFCFLDIRSPGLGDTAMYLCATSRDNRYGYTFGSGTRLTVV.

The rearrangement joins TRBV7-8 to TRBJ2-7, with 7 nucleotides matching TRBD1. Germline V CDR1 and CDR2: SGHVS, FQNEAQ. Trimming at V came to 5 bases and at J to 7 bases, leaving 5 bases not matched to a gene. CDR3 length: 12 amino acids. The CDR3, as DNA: TGTGCCAGCAGCAGAACAGGGGAGGAGCAGTACTTC. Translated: CASSRTGEEQYF.

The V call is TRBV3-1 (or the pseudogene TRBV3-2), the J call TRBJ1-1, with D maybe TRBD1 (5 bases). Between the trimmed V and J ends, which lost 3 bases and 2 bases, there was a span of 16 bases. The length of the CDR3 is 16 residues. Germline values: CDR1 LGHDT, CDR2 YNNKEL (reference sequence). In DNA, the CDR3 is TGTGCCAGCAGCCACTATGGGGGAGGCGGTAACACTGAAGCTTTCTTT. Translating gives CASSHYGGGGNTEAFF.

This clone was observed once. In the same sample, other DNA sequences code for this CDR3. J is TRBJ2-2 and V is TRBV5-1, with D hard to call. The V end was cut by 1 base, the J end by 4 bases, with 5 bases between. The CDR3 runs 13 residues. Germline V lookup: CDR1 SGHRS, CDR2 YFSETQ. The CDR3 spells CASSLSSTGELFF. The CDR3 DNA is TGCGCCAGCAGCTTGTCCAGCACCGGGGAGCTGTTTTTT. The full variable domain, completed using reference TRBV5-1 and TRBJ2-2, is KAGVTQTPRYLIKTRGQQVTLSCSPISGHRSVSWYQQTPGQGLQFLFEYFSETQRNKGNFPGRFSGRQFSNSRSEMNVSTLELGDSALYLCASSLSSTGELFFGEGSRLTVL.

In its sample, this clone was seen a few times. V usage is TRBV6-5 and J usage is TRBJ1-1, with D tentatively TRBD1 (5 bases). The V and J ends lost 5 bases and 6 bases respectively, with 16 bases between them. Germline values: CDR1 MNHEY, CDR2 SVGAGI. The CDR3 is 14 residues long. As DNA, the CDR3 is TGTGCCAGCAGTACACAGGTGGGATGGTCTGAAGCTTTCTTT. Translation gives CASSTQVGWSEAFF.

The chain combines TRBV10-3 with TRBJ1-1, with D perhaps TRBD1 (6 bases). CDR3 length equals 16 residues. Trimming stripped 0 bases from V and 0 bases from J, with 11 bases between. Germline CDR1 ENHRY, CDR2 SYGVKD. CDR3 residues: CAISESFRGVNTEAFF. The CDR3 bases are TGTGCCATCAGTGAGTCCTTCAGGGGAGTGAACACTGAAGCTTTCTTT.

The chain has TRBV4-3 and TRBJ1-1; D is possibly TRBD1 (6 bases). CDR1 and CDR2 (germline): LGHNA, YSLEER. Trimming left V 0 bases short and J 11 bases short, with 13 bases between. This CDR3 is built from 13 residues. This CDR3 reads CASSQEAGTMAFF. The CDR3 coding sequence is TGCGCCAGCAGCCAAGAAGCAGGGACAATGGCTTTCTTT.

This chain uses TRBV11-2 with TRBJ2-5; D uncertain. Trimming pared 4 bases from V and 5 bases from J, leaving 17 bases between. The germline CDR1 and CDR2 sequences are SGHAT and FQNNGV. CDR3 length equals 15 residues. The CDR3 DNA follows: TGTGCCAGCAGCTCCTCTGGGCCCGTGTGGGAGACCCAGTACTTC. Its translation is CASSSSGPVWETQYF.

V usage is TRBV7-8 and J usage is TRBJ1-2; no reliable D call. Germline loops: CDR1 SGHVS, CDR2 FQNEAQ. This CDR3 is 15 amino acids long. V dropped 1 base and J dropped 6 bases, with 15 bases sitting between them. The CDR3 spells CASSLDEFFRNGYTF. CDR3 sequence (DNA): TGTGCCAGCAGCTTAGATGAGTTCTTCAGGAATGGCTACACCTTC.

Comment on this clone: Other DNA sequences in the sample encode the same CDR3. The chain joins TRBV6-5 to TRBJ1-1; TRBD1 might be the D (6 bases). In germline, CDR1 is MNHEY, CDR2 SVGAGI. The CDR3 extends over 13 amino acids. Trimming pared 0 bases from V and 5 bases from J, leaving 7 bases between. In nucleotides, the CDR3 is TGTGCCAGCAGTTACTCAGGGGGTACTGAAGCTTTCTTT. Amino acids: CASSYSGGTEAFF.

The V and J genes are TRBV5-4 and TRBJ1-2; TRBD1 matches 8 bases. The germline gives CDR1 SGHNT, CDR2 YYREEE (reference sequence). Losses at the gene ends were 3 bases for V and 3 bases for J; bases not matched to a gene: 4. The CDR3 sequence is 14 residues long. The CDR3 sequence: CASSSDRVDYGYTF. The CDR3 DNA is TGTGCCAGCAGCTCGGACAGGGTTGACTATGGCTACACCTTC. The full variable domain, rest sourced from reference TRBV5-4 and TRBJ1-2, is ETGVTQSPTHLIKTRGQQVTLRCSSQSGHNTVSWYQQALGQGPQFIFQYYREEENGRGNFPPRFSGLQFPNYSSELNVNALELDDSALYLCASSSDRVDYGYTFGSGTRLTVV.